This T cell receptor (beta chain) was captured in a study of neoadjuvant anti-PD-1 for oral cavity cancer. Sequencing was performed with immunoSEQ multiplex PCR; in TCRdb, only in-frame clones are kept and a portion is missing. This table has around 37,000 clones, over 30% appearing once. V shed 3 bases and J shed 1 base, with 11 bases lying between them. The V gene's germline CDR1 is SGDLS and CDR2 YYNGEE. The CDR3 runs to 14 residues. Whole-study results and caveats: Pretreatment Treg/Th17 ratio correlated inversely with post-treatment tumor clonality. Larger post-treatment preexisting tumor clones tracked with greater tumor shrinkage.

Time point indicated: after neoadjuvant nivolumab, at surgical resection. On this clone: Its antigen is not identified.

Sequenced material: tumor tissue, taken after nivolumab (anti-PD-1) treatment. The source of this sequence is a person aged 40 to 85 with oral cavity squamous cell carcinoma. The chain links TRBV9 to TRBJ2-7, with unresolved D. The CDR3 nucleotides are TGTGCCAGCAGCGCCCATCAGCTATCCTACGAGCAGTACTTC. Translating gives CASSAHQLSYEQYF.